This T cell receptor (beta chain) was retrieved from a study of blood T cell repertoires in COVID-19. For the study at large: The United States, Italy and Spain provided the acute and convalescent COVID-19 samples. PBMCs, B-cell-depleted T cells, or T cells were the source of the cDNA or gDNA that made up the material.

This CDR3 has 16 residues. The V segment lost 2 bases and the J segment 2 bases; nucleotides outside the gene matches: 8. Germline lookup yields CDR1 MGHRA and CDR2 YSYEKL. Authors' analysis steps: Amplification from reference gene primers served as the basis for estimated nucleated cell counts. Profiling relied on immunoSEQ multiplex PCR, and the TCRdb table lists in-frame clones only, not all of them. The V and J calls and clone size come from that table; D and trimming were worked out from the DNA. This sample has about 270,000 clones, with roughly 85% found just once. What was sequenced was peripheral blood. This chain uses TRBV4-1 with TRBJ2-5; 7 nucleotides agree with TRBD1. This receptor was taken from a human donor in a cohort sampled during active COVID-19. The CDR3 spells CASSQKQGSGQETQYF. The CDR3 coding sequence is TGCGCCAGCAGCCAAAAACAGGGGAGTGGACAAGAGACCCAGTACTTC.